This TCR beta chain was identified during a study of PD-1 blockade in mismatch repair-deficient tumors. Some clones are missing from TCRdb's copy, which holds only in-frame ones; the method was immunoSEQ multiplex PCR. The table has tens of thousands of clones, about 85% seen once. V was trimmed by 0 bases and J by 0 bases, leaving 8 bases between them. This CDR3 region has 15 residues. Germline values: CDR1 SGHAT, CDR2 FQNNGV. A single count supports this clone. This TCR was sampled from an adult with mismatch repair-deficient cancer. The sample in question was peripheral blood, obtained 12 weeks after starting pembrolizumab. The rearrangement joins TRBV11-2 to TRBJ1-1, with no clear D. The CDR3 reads CASSLDPAMNTEAFF. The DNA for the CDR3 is TGTGCCAGCAGCTTAGATCCGGCTATGAACACTGAAGCTTTCTTT.